A selection of T cell receptor beta chains follows, all from one sample in a study of T cells in Graves' hyperthyroidism and ophthalmopathy. TCRdb re-called the multiplex PCR reads with MiXCR, one entry per CDR3 protein. The sample gives roughly 710,000 distinct CDR3 sequences, around 40% of which show up once; around 30% is in the top ten. Sequencing input: blood. These receptors all stem from a woman in her thirties or forties with Graves' hyperthyroidism. CDR3s include the opening cysteine and the closing phenylalanine or tryptophan. D genes are given only for firm matches. Expanded clones get a size class; other rows say once, few or many, or leave the size out.

TRBJ1-3 TRBV2 NA NA CASSEGVGNTIYF TGTGCCAGCAGTGAAGGGGTTGGAAACACCATATATTTT
TRBJ1-6 TRBV2 NA NA CASSESFSGNSPLHF TGTGCCAGCAGTGAGTCGTTTAGTGGGAACTCACCCCTCCACTTT
TRBJ1-3 TRBV10-3 NA NA CATIRWGGGSGNTIYF TGTGCCACTATCCGCTGGGGGGGGGGCTCTGGAAACACCATATATTTT
TRBJ2-3 TRBV7-9 NA NA CASTPLGDTQYF TGTGCCAGCACCCCTCTGGGGGATACGCAGTATTTT
TRBJ1-1 TRBV7-2 NA NA CASSGEGGFPGNTEAFF TGTGCCAGCAGCGGGGAGGGGGGTTTCCCAGGGAACACTGAAGCTTTCTTT
TRBJ2-7 TRBV10-3 many NA CAIRRETGASYEQYF TGTGCCATCCGCCGCGAGACCGGGGCCTCCTACGAGCAGTACTTC
TRBJ2-5 TRBV13 many NA CASSNGGPETQYF TGTGCCAGCAGCAATGGAGGGCCAGAGACCCAGTACTTC
TRBJ1-3 TRBV7-2 NA NA CASSLATRGNTIYF TGTGCCAGCAGCTTAGCTACCCGGGGGAACACCATATATTTT
TRBJ2-7 TRBV20-1 NA TRBD1 CSALYRDRGSHEQYF TGCAGTGCCCTATACCGGGACAGGGGATCTCACGAGCAGTACTTC
TRBJ1-1 TRBV12-3/TRBV12-4 many NA CASRGLMNTEAFF TGTGCCAGCAGAGGCCTCATGAACACTGAAGCTTTCTTT
TRBJ1-1 TRBV4-3 NA TRBD1 CASSQDRTGLGTEAFF TGCGCCAGCAGCCAAGATAGGACAGGGCTTGGAACTGAAGCTTTCTTT
TRBJ1-1 TRBV2 many TRBD1 CAGSGTGGRTEAFF TGTGCCGGCAGTGGTACAGGGGGAAGGACTGAAGCTTTCTTT
TRBJ1-4 TRBV12-3/TRBV12-4 many NA CASGLANEKLFF TGTGCCAGCGGGTTGGCTAATGAAAAACTGTTTTTT
TRBJ2-2 TRBV15 few TRBD2 CATSRDSGWELFF TGTGCCACCAGCAGAGATAGCGGGTGGGAGCTGTTTTTT
TRBJ1-4 TRBV20-1 few NA CSGIMDGNEKLFF TGCAGTGGAATCATGGACGGTAATGAAAAACTGTTTTTT
TRBJ1-1 TRBV4-2 NA TRBD1 CASSRGDSLNTEAFF TGTGCCAGCAGCCGGGGGGACAGCTTGAACACTGAAGCTTTCTTT
TRBJ2-2 TRBV10-3 NA NA CAISDRGELFF TGTGCCATCAGTGATCGCGGGGAGCTGTTTTTT
TRBJ2-5 TRBV20-1 few NA CSAKTSWGSETQYF TGCAGTGCAAAAACTAGTTGGGGGAGCGAGACCCAGTACTTC
TRBJ1-1 TRBV15 few NA CATRVGGGTEAFF TGTGCCACCCGAGTGGGAGGGGGCACTGAAGCTTTCTTT
TRBJ1-6 TRBV2 few NA CASKNYNSPLHF TGTGCCAGCAAGAACTATAATTCACCCCTCCACTTT
TRBJ2-5 TRBV25-1 NA NA CASSETEYGGIETQYF TGTGCCAGCAGTGAAACCGAATATGGGGGCATAGAGACCCAGTACTTC
TRBJ1-2 TRBV24-1 few TRBD1 CATSDPQGTGSSYGYTF TGTGCCACCAGTGATCCTCAAGGGACAGGGTCCTCCTATGGCTACACCTTC
TRBJ1-5 TRBV7-2 many TRBD1 CASSLDYGTGDQPQHF TGTGCCAGCAGCTTAGACTACGGGACAGGCGATCAGCCCCAGCATTTT
TRBJ1-2 TRBV7-9 many NA CASSLARGVNYGYTF TGTGCCAGCAGCTTAGCGCGAGGAGTTAACTATGGCTACACCTTC
TRBJ2-3 TRBV12-3/TRBV12-4 NA TRBD2 CATLPVSGGAADTQYF TGTGCCACCCTACCCGTGAGCGGGGGGGCCGCAGATACGCAGTATTTT
TRBJ1-2 TRBV10-3 many NA CAIKHRQEKNYGYTF TGTGCCATCAAACACCGACAGGAAAAAAACTATGGCTACACCTTC
TRBJ2-7 TRBV6-5 NA TRBD1 CASSYGVRDSTYEQYF TGTGCCAGCAGTTACGGGGTGAGGGACAGTACCTACGAGCAGTACTTC
TRBJ2-7 TRBV7-9 many NA CASSPREDEQYF TGTGCCAGCAGCCCGAGGGAAGACGAGCAGTACTTC
TRBJ2-7 TRBV5-1 NA NA CASTGPPTYEQYF TGTGCCAGCACCGGACCCCCGACCTACGAGCAGTACTTC
TRBJ2-2 TRBV7-9 NA TRBD1 CARSRTGANGELFF TGTGCCCGCAGCCGGACAGGGGCGAACGGGGAGCTGTTTTTT
TRBJ1-1 TRBV6-1 few NA CASSEFSGYTEAFF TGTGCCAGCAGTGAATTCTCGGGGTACACTGAAGCTTTCTTT
TRBJ2-7 TRBV7-3 NA TRBD2 CASGYDGSGGANEQYF TGTGCCAGCGGGTACGATGGGAGCGGGGGGGCCAATGAGCAGTACTTC
TRBJ1-1 TRBV29-1 NA NA CSVPQGIMNTEAFF TGCAGTGTTCCGCAGGGGATAATGAACACTGAAGCTTTCTTT
TRBJ2-6 TRBV7-2 NA NA CASSQAWDGSGANVLTF TGTGCCAGCAGCCAGGCCTGGGACGGTTCTGGGGCCAACGTCCTGACTTTC
TRBJ2-7 TRBV12-3/TRBV12-4 NA NA CASRPQGFSSYEQYF TGTGCCAGCAGGCCACAGGGATTTAGCTCCTACGAGCAGTACTTC
TRBJ2-7 TRBV12-3/TRBV12-4 NA TRBD1 CASSSTGTGRGHEQYF TGTGCCAGCAGTTCAACCGGGACAGGGAGAGGCCACGAGCAGTACTTC
TRBJ1-1 TRBV29-1 NA NA CSVEWGLGNTEAFF TGCAGCGTTGAATGGGGGCTGGGGAACACTGAAGCTTTCTTT
TRBJ1-2 TRBV7-2 few NA CASSQETNYGYTF TGTGCCAGCAGCCAAGAAACTAACTATGGCTACACCTTC